The rows below give T cell receptor beta chains drawn from one sample of a study of memory B cells and T cells in multiple sclerosis. The table came from immunoSEQ multiplex PCR; TCRdb's copy has only in-frame clones and leaves some out. Of 550 to 750 clones in the sample, almost 80% were seen once. The sequenced material came from brain tissue. These receptors all stem from a human donor with multiple sclerosis. The CDR3 runs from the conserved cysteine through the conserved F or W. D genes are given only for firm matches. Rows may omit the clone size; those that give it use once, few, many or a size class.

TRBV6-1,TRBD2,once,TRBJ2-3,TGTGCCAGCAGTGAAGCGCTAGCGGGAGGGCCAGATACGCAGTATTTT,CASSEALAGGPDTQYF
TRBV6-6,TRBD1,large,TRBJ2-7,TGTGCCAGCAGTCCTCCCGGCAGGGGGTCGTACGAGCAGTACTTC,CASSPPGRGSYEQYF
TRBV28,TRBD1,NA,TRBJ1-1,TGTGCCAGCGTCAACGGACAGGCTGACACTGAAGCTTTCTTT,CASVNGQADTEAFF
TRBV6-1,TRBD2,NA,TRBJ2-1,TGTGCCAGCAGTCTTAGCGGGAGCTCCTACAATGAGCAGTTCTTC,CASSLSGSSYNEQFF
TRBV19,TRBD1,NA,TRBJ1-2,TGTGCCAGTAGTATAAGGCCACGGGGGACAGTCAACTATGGCTACACCTTC,CASSIRPRGTVNYGYTF
TRBV6-1,TRBD2,NA,TRBJ2-1,TGTGCCAGCAGTGAAATGGCTAGCGGGAGTTTCTACAATGAGCAGTTCTTC,CASSEMASGSFYNEQFF
TRBV6-5,TRBD1,NA,TRBJ1-5,TGTGCCAGCAGCCACGGGACAGGCAATCAGCCCCAGCATTTT,CASSHGTGNQPQHF
TRBV5-4,NA,NA,TRBJ1-2,TGTGCCAGCAGCTTGGCGTCACAGAACTATGGCTACACCTTC,CASSLASQNYGYTF
TRBV6-1,NA,NA,TRBJ1-4,TGTGCCAGCAACCCGGCGGGCGGCCCGCGGGAAAAACTGTTTTTT,CASNPAGGPREKLFF
TRBV27,NA,NA,TRBJ1-1,TGTGCCAGCTGGCACAGGGACTATGGGAACACTGAAGCTTTCTTT,CASWHRDYGNTEAFF
TRBV7-9,NA,NA,TRBJ2-5,TGTGCCAGCAGCTTAGTCTCCCAGTGGGAGACCCAGTACTTC,CASSLVSQWETQYF
TRBV9,NA,NA,TRBJ1-6,TGTGCCAGCAGCGTATTGGACATCTCACCCCTCCACTTT,CASSVLDISPLHF
TRBV27,TRBD1,few,TRBJ1-1,TGTGCCAGCAGTCCGAGGACAGGGTTTGAAGCTTTCTTT,CASSPRTGFEAFF
TRBV27,TRBD2,few,TRBJ2-3,TGTGCCAGCAGTTTTTACAGAACTAGCGCAGATACGCAGTATTTT,CASSFYRTSADTQYF
TRBV4-1,TRBD2,NA,TRBJ2-1,TGCGCCAGCAGCCCAAACCTAGCGGGGGACTACAATGAGCAGTTCTTC,CASSPNLAGDYNEQFF
TRBV28,NA,NA,TRBJ2-7,TGTGCCAGCAGTAGAACAGGTACCGAGCAGTACTTC,CASSRTGTEQYF